This T cell receptor (beta chain) was captured by sequencing in a study of T cells in Graves' hyperthyroidism and ophthalmopathy (dated by TCRdb to about 2019). Turning to the overall study: Peripheral blood was sampled at the time of initial diagnosis, prior to any treatment. A discovery cohort of about 95 patients, approximately 44 with Graves' ophthalmopathy and 55 to 65 with stable Graves' hyperthyroidism, was used to find distinguishing TCR V-J signatures. Whether ophthalmopathy could be predicted prospectively was tested in an independent validation cohort made up of 18 hyperthyroidism patients plus 17 patients who later progressed to ophthalmopathy. For training and testing, the approximately 97 patients in the discovery cohort were randomly divided in a 7:3 ratio. Thyroid tissue and blood T-cell repertoires from more than 5 Graves' hyperthyroidism patients were also compared in the study. Once sampling was done, hyperthyroidism patients were given methimazole at a starting dose of 30 mg daily, whereas ophthalmopathy patients were given high-dose intravenous methylprednisolone. The paper reports TCR Vbeta CDR3 sequencing of roughly 140 peripheral blood samples: 43 ophthalmopathy, some 80 hyperthyroidism and 17 progressor patients. The research as a whole found: Most expanded thyroid clonotypes (frequency above 0.001) were also found in blood, which suggests that blood repertoires may mirror thyroid immune responses. No statistical method was used to set the sample size in advance, and investigators knew the group allocation. A 13 V-J signature model separated ophthalmopathy from stable hyperthyroidism, with over 85% sensitivity and 81.08% specificity in cross-validation and 80%/75% in testing. In validation, the model predicted progression to ophthalmopathy a median of 6.5 months before onset, with over 60% sensitivity and about 72% specificity.

Amplification of TCR beta CDR3 regions was carried out from RNA transcripts. For the first round of RT-PCR on the TCR CDR3, the HTBI primer set was used together with the Qiagen OneStep RT-PCR kit. Libraries were constructed in a second round of multiplex PCR, after which size selection and purification were performed. Sequencing of the libraries was done on an Illumina HiSeq2000 using paired-end 100 bp reads. As for the authors' bioinformatics: Raw data were processed with SOAPnuke, discarding reads with adapters, uncalled bases, mean Phred below 15, or no exact constant-primer or identifier match. COPE v1.2.5 was used to merge the high-quality paired reads, and each unique nucleotide sequence was defined as a clonotype. MiTCR v1.1 was used to align the clonotypes against IMGT TRBV, TRBD and TRBJ reference segments. The analysis was restricted to V-J combinations with a frequency above 0.0001, which together covered 99.2% of the repertoires. A TCS score was defined as the ratio between F50 (clonal expansion) and ExV (chaos), using BLOSUM62-based TCRdist between CDR3 peptides within each V-J. Welch's t-statistics and random forest reduced some 510 V-J features to roughly 13, which were used in a naive Bayes classifier (R e1071). TCRdb applied fastp at Q25 and MiXCR to the public reads, then kept only in-frame beta chains. For every CDR3 protein sequence, its rows merge into one entry that carries the most common genes and DNA. TCRdb, not the authors, supplied the V and J calls. This sample comprises around 250,000 distinct CDR3 sequences, approximately 16% of them detected only once. The ten top clones hold 25% to 30% of the sample.

There are a few counts of this clonotype. Its antigen is unknown. No per-base quality is available; no much larger clone lies one base away. V ends up 6 bases short and J 4 bases short, with an unmatched junction base count of 16. The germline V gene (reference sequence) provides CDR1 LNHDA and CDR2 SQIVND. Including cysteine and phenylalanine, the CDR3 has 19 amino acids. The entry retains the CDR3 DNA only, 57 bases that are in frame from base 1. Ophthalmopathy patients had moderately to severely active disease, Clinical Activity Score of at least 3, NOSPECS grade of at least 4, and duration under 3 months. Exclusion was applied to patients with uncontrolled infections, other autoimmune diseases, pregnancy or lactation. Diagnoses were based on clinical symptoms, serum thyroxine and TRAb, thyroid ultrasound and orbital computed tomography. Ficoll-Paque density gradient centrifugation was used to isolate PBMCs from 9.5 to 10 ml of fresh peripheral blood. Trizol reagent was used to extract total RNA, and RNA quality was then checked on an Agilent 2100 Bioanalyzer.

Recombination joined TRBV19 with TRBJ2-1, with 12 bases aligning to TRBD2. The sequencing sample was made of blood. The sequence was obtained from a woman younger than 30 with Graves' ophthalmopathy. The CDR3 reads CASSREILAGGPLYNEQFF. The DNA reads TGTGCCAGTAGCAGGGAAATCCTAGCGGGGGGGCCCTTGTACAATGAGCAGTTCTTC.